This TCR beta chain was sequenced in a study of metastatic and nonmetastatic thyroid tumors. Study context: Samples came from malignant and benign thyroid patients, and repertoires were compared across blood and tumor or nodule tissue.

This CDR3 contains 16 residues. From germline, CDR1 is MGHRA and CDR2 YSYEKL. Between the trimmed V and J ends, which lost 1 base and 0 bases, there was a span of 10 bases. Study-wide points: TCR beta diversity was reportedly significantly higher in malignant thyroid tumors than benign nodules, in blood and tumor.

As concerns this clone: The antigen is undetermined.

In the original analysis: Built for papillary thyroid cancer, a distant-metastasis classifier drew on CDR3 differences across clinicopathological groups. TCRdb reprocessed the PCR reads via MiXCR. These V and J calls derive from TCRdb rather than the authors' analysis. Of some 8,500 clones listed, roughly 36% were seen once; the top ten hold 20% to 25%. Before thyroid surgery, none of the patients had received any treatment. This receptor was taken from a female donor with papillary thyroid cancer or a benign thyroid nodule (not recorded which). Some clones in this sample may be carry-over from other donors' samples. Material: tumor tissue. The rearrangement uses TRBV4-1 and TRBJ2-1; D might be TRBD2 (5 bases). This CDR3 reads CASSQVDLVSYNEQFF. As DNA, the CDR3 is TGCGCCAGCAGCCAAGTGGACTTAGTCTCCTACAATGAGCAGTTCTTC.